The 5 T cell receptor beta chains below come from one sample, sequenced in a study of blood T cell repertoires in COVID-19. Libraries were prepared by immunoSEQ multiplex PCR; TCRdb keeps only in-frame clonotypes and omits some of them. The profile shows around 130,000 clones, approximately 87% of them singletons. The sample was peripheral blood. Every receptor here comes from a man between 65 and 85 years old with active COVID-19.

This chain uses TRBV5-1 with TRBJ2-1, with D perhaps TRBD1 (5 bases). V was trimmed by 5 bases and J by 9 bases, leaving 12 bases between them. The CDR3 has 12 residues. Looked up from germline, CDR1 is SGHRS and CDR2 is YFSETQ. DNA of the CDR3: TGCGCCAGCAGACTGGATAGGGGTGAGCAGTTCTTC. The encoded protein is CASRLDRGEQFF.

The rearrangement uses TRBV2 and TRBJ2-3; 10 bases agree with TRBD2. There are 14 residues in the CDR3. V trimming: 6 bases; J trimming: 1 base; junction bases outside the gene matches: 1. The germline V gene encodes CDR1 SNHLY and CDR2 FYNNEI. This CDR3 is CASRGTSGTDTQYF. DNA for the CDR3: TGTGCCAGCAGGGGGACTAGCGGCACAGATACGCAGTATTTT.

This clone was detected only once. The V and J genes are TRBV7-2 and TRBJ2-5; D may be TRBD2 (6 bases). The germline gives CDR1 SGHTA, CDR2 FQGNSA. The CDR3 extends over 15 amino acids. Trimming removed 6 bases at V and 5 bases at J, with 19 bases between. CDR3 coding DNA: TGTGCCAGCAGGTCGGGGTCGGGAGAGGTGGAGACCCAGTACTTC. It is translated as CASRSGSGEVETQYF. Using reference TRBV7-2 and TRBJ2-5 for the parts outside the CDR3, the full variable domain is GAGVSQSPSNKVTEKGKDVELRCDPISGHTALYWYRQSLGQGLEFLIYFQGNSAPDKSGLPSDRFSAERTGGSVSTLTIQRTQQEDSAVYLCASRSGSGEVETQYFGPGTRLLVL.

The gene calls are TRBV19 and TRBJ1-5, with unresolved D. Germline values: CDR1 LNHDA, CDR2 SQIVND (reference sequence). V was cut by 0 bases and J by 4 bases, with 4 bases left in between. The CDR3 covers 13 residues. In DNA form, the CDR3 reads TGTGCCAGTAGTATAGACATTAATCAGCCCCAGCATTTT. It codes for CASSIDINQPQHF. Full variable domain (missing parts from reference TRBV19 and TRBJ1-5): DGGITQSPKYLFRKEGQNVTLSCEQNLNHDAMYWYRQDPGQGLRLIYYSQIVNDFQKGDIAEGYSVSREKKESFPLTVTSAQKNPTAFYLCASSIDINQPQHFGDGTRLSIL.

The rearrangement uses TRBV7-9 and TRBJ1-2, with TRBD1 as a possible D gene (6 bases). The length of the CDR3 is 15 residues. CDR1 and CDR2 (germline): SEHNR, FQNEAQ (reference sequence). Trimming stripped 7 bases from V and 0 bases from J, with 15 bases between. The CDR3 here is CASTDRDTANYGYTF. In DNA form, the CDR3 reads TGTGCCAGCACTGACCGGGACACCGCTAACTATGGCTACACCTTC.